This T cell receptor beta chain was captured by sequencing in a study of T cells after yellow fever vaccination. Across the study: CD3, CD45RA, CCR7 and CD95 defined the sorted EM, EMRA, CM and Tscm memory subsets.

TCRdb redid the calling of the 5' RACE reads with MiXCR, one entry per CDR3 protein. The top ten clones hold about 10% of a sample with about 46,000 distinct CDR3 sequences, around 6.4% of them seen once. This clonotype occurred a few times. V dropped 3 bases and J dropped 7 bases, with 9 bases sitting between them. This CDR3 region has 12 residues. CDR1 and CDR2 (germline): DFQATT, SNEGSKA (reference sequence). The chain couples TRBV20-1 to TRBJ1-4; D is uncertain. This sequence was found in a man under 40 who received the YFV17D yellow fever vaccine. The material was PBMCs, either bulk or a sorted T-cell subset (CD4+, CD8+, memory, or dextramer-sorted; not recorded which), obtained 45 days after the yellow fever booster vaccination. CDR3 loop: CSASLGSEKLFF. Here the CDR3 DNA reads TGCAGTGCTAGCCTGGGTTCTGAAAAACTGTTTTTT.